This is a list of T cell receptor beta chains from one sample in a study of neoadjuvant anti-PD-1 for oral cavity cancer. Generated by immunoSEQ multiplex PCR, the TCRdb table keeps only in-frame clones and is missing some. This repertoire shows under 14,000 clones, over 40% found once; its top ten account for roughly a quarter. Sequencing used tumor tissue, obtained before nivolumab (anti-PD-1) treatment. These receptors all come from a person aged 35-79 years with oral cavity squamous cell carcinoma. CDR3s include the opening cysteine and the closing phenylalanine or tryptophan.

j_call v_call cdr3_aa
TRBJ1-2 TRBV5-5 CASSRDSTYGYTF
TRBJ2-7 TRBV11-2 CASSLSTGRYEQYF
TRBJ2-7 TRBV11-2 CASSRDRGYEQYF
TRBJ2-5 TRBV19 CASRVAGASQETQYF
TRBJ2-7 TRBV6-5 CASKGTSGYEQYF
TRBJ1-1 TRBV7-2 CASELTGGGLVDTEAFF
TRBJ2-7 TRBV2 CASSGNEQYF
TRBJ1-6 TRBV7-2 CASSWGQGGSPLHF
TRBJ1-2 TRBV5-4 CASSLERVSGYTF
TRBJ1-6 TRBV28 CASSLDTQGFAPLHF
TRBJ1-6 TRBV28 CASRNPGGDSPLHF
TRBJ1-1 TRBV6-4 CASSDSSLGTEAFF
TRBJ1-2 TRBV5-6 CASSGDYGYTF
TRBJ1-1 TRBV6-5 CASSELGLNTEAFF